The 32 T cell receptor beta chains in this list originate from one sample, sequenced in a study of T-cell reconstitution after alpha-beta-depleted transplantation in children. Unique molecular identifiers tagged the TCRbeta library. TCRdb fed the PCR reads into MiXCR, producing one record per CDR3 protein. The sample records 500,000 to 750,000 distinct CDR3 sequences, 25% to 30% being singletons. The sample consisted of PBMCs, taken before TCRalphabeta/CD19-depleted stem cell transplant. The receptors here all came from a boy under two years old with Wiskott-Aldrich syndrome, due to receive a stem cell transplant.

This clonotype has a handful of counts. V usage is TRBV6-5 and J usage is TRBJ1-4; maybe TRBD1 (5 bases). CDR3 size: 15 residues. The ends were cut back, 2 bases at V and 6 bases at J, with 13 bases in the middle. Looked up from germline, CDR1 is MNHEY and CDR2 is SVGAGI. CDR3 nucleotides: TGTGCCAGCAGTTACGGGGGTAGAGGCCATGAAAAACTGTTTTTT. Its translation: CASSYGGRGHEKLFF.

The chain recombines TRBV29-1 with TRBJ2-7; 7 nucleotides agree with TRBD1. This CDR3 region has 13 residues. Germline-derived CDR1 and CDR2 are SQVTM and ANQGSEA. J lost 1 base, V lost 7 bases, and 7 bases had no gene match. CDR3 in DNA: TGCAGCGCGAACAGACAGGGTTCCTACGAGCAGTACTTC. This codes for CSANRQGSYEQYF.

This clonotype was recorded a few times. The gene calls are TRBV5-1 and TRBJ2-3; D not resolved. Germline V gene sequence: CDR1 SGHRS, CDR2 YFSETQ. V was clipped by 2 bases and J by 0 bases, with 10 bases between them. The CDR3 loop spans 15 amino acids. CDR3 coding DNA: TGCGCCAGCAGCTTTCTTTCTCCTAGCACAGATACGCAGTATTTT. Translated: CASSFLSPSTDTQYF.

The CDR3 nucleotides are TGTGCCAGCAGCCAAAAAGCTGCGACAGAACTCTACGAGCAGTACTTC. It translates to CASSQKAATELYEQYF. This rearrangement joins TRBV4-2 to TRBJ2-7; D might be TRBD1 (5 bases). CDR1 is LGHNA, CDR2 YNFKEQ, per germline. The V and J ends lost 2 bases and 3 bases respectively, with 17 bases between them. The CDR3 loop spans 16 amino acids.

This sequence joins TRBV5-1 and TRBJ2-3, with 9 bases aligning to TRBD2. The trim removed 4 bases at V and 5 bases at J, leaving 8 bases unmatched. The germline V gene encodes CDR1 SGHRS and CDR2 YFSETQ. The CDR3 is made up of 15 amino acids. CDR3 loop: CASSRTSAEVDTQYF. DNA of the CDR3: TGCGCCAGCAGCAGGACTAGCGCCGAGGTAGATACGCAGTATTTT.

The gene calls are TRBV20-1 and TRBJ2-7, with 9 bases that match TRBD2. The CDR3 consists of 12 residues. V lost 4 bases, J lost 5 bases, and 3 bases stayed unmatched. The germline V gene encodes CDR1 DFQATT and CDR2 SNEGSKA (reference sequence). DNA for the CDR3: TGCAGTGCTAAAGCGGGAGGAGACGAGCAGTACTTC. Its protein product is CSAKAGGDEQYF.

The genes are TRBV5-1 and TRBJ2-7, with 8 bases fitting TRBD1. The V and J ends lost 1 base and 2 bases, in that order; junction bases with no gene match: 5. CDR3 length: 15 amino acids. The germline V gene has CDR1 SGHRS and CDR2 YFSETQ. The CDR3 spells CASSLSGQVPYEQYF. The CDR3 bases are TGCGCCAGCAGCTTGTCGGGACAGGTACCCTACGAGCAGTACTTC.

This clonotype was recorded a few times. J is TRBJ2-7 and V is TRBV10-3, with 15 bases lining up with TRBD2. J gave up 7 bases and V 5 bases, and 9 bases lay outside the gene matches. This CDR3 spans 16 amino acids. Germline CDR1 and CDR2: ENHRY and SYGVKD. The CDR3 DNA reads TGTGCCATCAGTTCTCGGACTAGCGGGAGGGTGGAGGAGCAGTACTTC. Its translation: CAISSRTSGRVEEQYF.

V is TRBV5-1 and J is TRBJ2-1, with 8 positions matching TRBD2. The CDR3 runs 16 residues. V trimming: 0 bases; J trimming: 4 bases; junction bases outside the gene matches: 6. In germline, CDR1 is SGHRS, CDR2 YFSETQ. The CDR3 protein is CASSLDSGGIYNEQFF. The CDR3 region has the DNA TGCGCCAGCAGCTTGGACTCGGGAGGGATATACAATGAGCAGTTCTTC.

The chain links TRBV12-3 or TRBV12-4 to TRBJ2-5; D possibly corresponds to TRBD1 (5 bases). The V and J ends lost 2 bases and 5 bases respectively, with 9 bases between them. CDR3 size: 13 residues. DNA of the CDR3: TGTGCCAGCAGTTTAACCAGGGATGAGACCCAGTACTTC. Amino acid sequence: CASSLTRDETQYF.

V and J are TRBV9 and TRBJ1-5; D remains ambiguous. Germline CDR1 is SGDLS and CDR2 is YYNGEE. This CDR3 contains 15 residues. V lost 0 bases and J 2 bases, leaving 9 bases between the germline ends. The CDR3 DNA reads TGTGCCAGCAGCGTAGGTTGGGCTGGCAATCAGCCCCAGCATTTT. Protein: CASSVGWAGNQPQHF.

This clonotype was counted a few times. The V and J genes are TRBV21-1 and TRBJ1-2; TRBD1 is the table's D call, not checked against the DNA. TRBV21-1 is labeled a pseudogene. The CDR3 loop spans 15 amino acids. The CDR3 sequence is CASSKGSGVNYGYTF. The DNA for the CDR3 is TGTGCCAGCAGCAAGGGTTCAGGGGTTAACTATGGCTACACCTTC.

This clonotype was detected only a few times. This rearrangement joins TRBV5-1 to TRBJ2-4; D not resolved. Germline V gene sequence: CDR1 SGHRS, CDR2 YFSETQ. V lost 4 bases and J lost 3, with 8 bases in between. The CDR3 has 13 residues. The CDR3 here is CASSVDVKNIQYF. In DNA form, the CDR3 reads TGCGCCAGCAGCGTAGACGTCAAAAACATTCAGTACTTC.

This clonotype was recorded once. A much larger clone differs by one base, so this may be a read error. This chain joins TRBV24-1 and TRBJ2-1, with 11 bases identical to TRBD2. The V gene's germline CDR1 is KGHDR and CDR2 SFDVKD. The CDR3 extends over 16 amino acids. V gave up 3 bases and J gave up 6 bases; unmatched junction bases: 6. The CDR3 reads CATSDPGTSGFNEQFF. DNA of the CDR3: TGTGCCACCAGTGATCCCGGGACTAGCGGCTTCAATGAGCAGTTCTTC.

J is TRBJ2-1 and V is TRBV5-1; TRBD2 matches 11 bases. Germline CDR1 SGHRS, CDR2 YFSETQ. This CDR3 is built from 14 residues. J lost 6 bases, V lost 7 bases, and 6 bases had no gene match. DNA for the CDR3: TGCGCCAGCGGGATAGCGGGAGGGTCCAATGAGCAGTTCTTC. Translation: CASGIAGGSNEQFF.

Here the CDR3 reads CATSDWTGGGETQYF. The CDR3 DNA reads as TGTGCCACCAGTGACTGGACAGGGGGTGGAGAGACCCAGTACTTC. V usage is TRBV24-1 and J usage is TRBJ2-5, with 10 bases aligning to TRBD1. Germline-derived CDR1 and CDR2 are KGHDR and SFDVKD. The length of the CDR3 is 15 residues. The V gene end was trimmed by 4 bases and the J gene end by 4 bases; junction bases not matched to a gene: 5.

Only a few counts were recorded for this clonotype. This chain joins TRBV2 and TRBJ2-5; D gene ambiguous. The CDR3 is 12 residues long. Trimming stripped 2 bases from V and 4 bases from J, with 5 bases between. CDR1 is SNHLY, CDR2 FYNNEI, per germline. The CDR3 nucleotides are TGTGCCAGCAGTGAAAAGGGAGAGACCCAGTACTTC. It yields the protein CASSEKGETQYF.

This clonotype was counted only a few times. The CDR3 nucleotides read TGCGCCAGCAGTTCCCCGGACAGGGCTGAAGCTTTCTTT. It is translated as CASSSPDRAEAFF. V usage is TRBV5-1 and J usage is TRBJ1-1; 8 bases match TRBD1. The CDR3 totals 13 residues. The trim removed 5 bases at V and 6 bases at J, leaving 6 bases unmatched. Germline values: CDR1 SGHRS, CDR2 YFSETQ.

The V and J genes are TRBV28 and TRBJ1-5; possible D gene TRBD1, 5 bases. The V end lost 6 bases, the J end lost 6 bases, and 24 bases lay between the germline ends. CDR1 and CDR2 from the germline V gene are MDHEN and SYDVKM. This CDR3 region has 17 residues. Here the CDR3 DNA reads TGTGCCAGCAGCTCAACTGGCGCCCCCCAGGGCTTTCAGCCCCAGCATTTT. Amino acids: CASSSTGAPQGFQPQHF.

This clonotype showed up many times. This chain joins TRBV27 and TRBJ2-1; 13 bases match TRBD2. Losses at the gene ends were 5 bases for V and 3 bases for J; bases not matched to a gene: 4. In germline, CDR1 is MNHEY, CDR2 SMNVEV (reference sequence). CDR3 length: 16 amino acids. Here the CDR3 reads CASSPRLAGGYNEQFF. The DNA of the CDR3 is TGTGCCAGCAGTCCCCGACTAGCGGGAGGCTACAATGAGCAGTTCTTC.

The rearrangement joins TRBV2 to TRBJ1-2, with 8 bases fitting TRBD1. The CDR3 is 12 residues long. The germline V gene encodes CDR1 SNHLY and CDR2 FYNNEI. The ends lost 7 bases at V and 6 bases at J; junction bases unmatched: 4. The CDR3 region has the DNA TGTGCCAGCACCGTACAGGGGGATGGCTACACCTTC. Its protein product is CASTVQGDGYTF.

This clonotype was seen only once. The chain links TRBV29-1 to TRBJ2-7, with 9 bases fitting TRBD1. Germline CDR1 and CDR2: SQVTM and ANQGSEA. The V gene end was trimmed by 6 bases and the J gene end by 2 bases; junction bases not matched to a gene: 5. This CDR3 contains 13 residues. The CDR3 loop reads CSVPGQGTYEQYF. The CDR3 DNA is TGCAGCGTACCGGGACAGGGAACCTACGAGCAGTACTTC.

The chain employs TRBV7-2 and TRBJ2-1; 9 bases map to TRBD2. CDR1 SGHTA and CDR2 FQGNSA come from the germline V gene. After removal of 5 bases from V and 2 bases from J, the junction contained 7 bases not matched to a gene. This CDR3 contains 16 residues. The CDR3 sequence is CASSRLAGAAYNEQFF. The CDR3, as DNA: TGTGCCAGCAGCCGATTAGCGGGAGCCGCCTACAATGAGCAGTTCTTC.

The chain is built from TRBV5-1 and TRBJ2-1; TRBD2 is a possible D gene (5 bases). Germline lookup yields CDR1 SGHRS and CDR2 YFSETQ. CDR3 length: 15 amino acids. The germline V and J ends were trimmed by 3 bases and 6 bases, with 16 bases remaining between them. The CDR3 reads CASSSGTDIINEQFF. CDR3 DNA sequence: TGCGCCAGCAGCTCGGGAACGGATATTATCAATGAGCAGTTCTTC.

The CDR3 DNA reads as TGCAGTGCTAGGGTCCCTTCGTCGGGGGCCGAGCAGTACTTC. Translated, it gives CSARVPSSGAEQYF. V is TRBV20-1 and J is TRBJ2-7, with D tentatively TRBD1 or TRBD2 (6 bases each). The germline V gene encodes CDR1 DFQATT and CDR2 SNEGSKA (reference sequence). The CDR3 has 14 amino acids. The V gene lost 3 bases and the J gene lost 6 bases, with 18 bases spanning the gap.

This clonotype was observed a few times. The V and J genes are TRBV5-1 and TRBJ2-1; maybe TRBD2 (6 bases). Trimming pared 1 base from V and 4 bases from J, leaving 15 bases between. The CDR3 has 16 residues. Per germline, CDR1 SGHRS and CDR2 YFSETQ. The CDR3 here is CASSLFSGRVYNEQFF. CDR3 in DNA: TGCGCCAGCAGCTTGTTTTCCGGGAGAGTGTACAATGAGCAGTTCTTC.

This clonotype came up a few times. Written as DNA, the CDR3 is TGCAGTGCTAGATCTGCGAGACAGGGGGCATACGAGCAGTACTTC. Protein product: CSARSARQGAYEQYF. V gene TRBV20-1 combines with J gene TRBJ2-7; 10 bases align to TRBD1. CDR3 length: 15 residues. V gave up 2 bases and J gave up 4 bases; unmatched junction bases: 8. CDR1 and CDR2 from the germline V gene are DFQATT and SNEGSKA (reference sequence).

This clonotype was picked up a small number of times. This sequence joins TRBV7-2 and TRBJ1-6; TRBD1 is a possible D gene (5 bases). Germline CDR1 and CDR2: SGHTA and FQGNSA. This CDR3 contains 16 residues. V lost 1 base and J 7 bases, leaving 14 bases between the germline ends. CDR3 in DNA: TGTGCCAGCAGCTTAGAGCGAGGGGCAGGGAATTCACCCCTCCACTTT. It translates to CASSLERGAGNSPLHF.

The gene calls are TRBV6-1 and TRBJ1-5; D is perhaps TRBD1 (6 bases). V lost 5 bases and J lost 2, with 19 bases in between. The germline V gene has CDR1 MNHNS and CDR2 SASEGT. The CDR3 extends over 17 amino acids. This chain's CDR3 is CASSTRNRVSGNQPQHF. CDR3 in DNA: TGTGCCAGCAGTACACGGAACAGGGTATCTGGCAATCAGCCCCAGCATTTT.

The rearrangement links TRBV19 to TRBJ2-3; possible D gene TRBD2, 5 bases. In germline, CDR1 is LNHDA, CDR2 SQIVND (reference sequence). The CDR3 loop spans 14 amino acids. Deletions cut 5 bases from V and 0 bases from J, with 9 bases between. CDR3 sequence (DNA): TGTGCCAGTAGTCGGGGAAGAAGCACAGATACGCAGTATTTT. As protein: CASSRGRSTDTQYF.

This clonotype showed up just a few times. The V call is TRBV24-1, the J call TRBJ2-3, with 11 positions matching TRBD2. Germline assignment: CDR1 KGHDR and CDR2 SFDVKD. The CDR3 is 17 amino acids. J was trimmed by 5 bases and V by 3 bases; bases with no gene match: 9. The CDR3 reads CATSDPTGTSGRDTQYF. The CDR3, as DNA: TGTGCCACCAGTGATCCCACCGGGACTAGCGGTAGAGATACGCAGTATTTT.

The chain combines TRBV12-3 or TRBV12-4 with TRBJ2-2; 11 bases map to TRBD1. V shed 6 bases, J shed 1 base, and the junction held 10 bases outside the gene matches. This CDR3 has 18 residues. CDR3 DNA sequence: TGTGCCAGCAGGTGGGACAGGGGGACTCCCCGGAACACCGGGGAGCTGTTTTTT. Translated: CASRWDRGTPRNTGELFF.